These 25 T cell receptor beta chains were all obtained from the same sample, sequenced in a study of blood T cells in healthy people across ages. A second PCR, run for roughly 7 to 12 cycles, used a sample-barcoded 5' primer plus a J-beta primer mix. TCRdb called the 5' RACE reads again in MiXCR, with one record for every CDR3 protein. The data hold roughly 1,500,000 distinct CDR3 sequences, with around two fifths observed a single time. The sample taken for sequencing was blood. Every receptor here comes from a woman aged 18 to 35 in good health.

This rearrangement joins TRBV30 to TRBJ1-2; 9 bases agree with TRBD1. The CDR3 loop spans 14 amino acids. Germline V lookup: CDR1 GTSNPN, CDR2 SVGIG (reference sequence). V shed 0 bases, J shed 4 bases, and the junction held 3 bases outside the gene matches. The CDR3 coding sequence is TGTGCCTGGAGTGTAGGGACAGGGCGCTATGGCTACACCTTC. Protein: CAWSVGTGRYGYTF.

The chain has TRBV4-1 and TRBJ1-2; perhaps TRBD1 as D (5 bases). The length of the CDR3 is 18 residues. V lost 4 bases and J lost 3, with 24 bases in between. Germline V gene lookup returns CDR1 MGHRA and CDR2 YSYEKL. The CDR3 loop is CASSRGQGATISDYGYTF. In DNA form, the CDR3 reads TGCGCCAGCAGCCGAGGCCAGGGAGCCACGATCAGCGACTATGGCTACACCTTC.

The sample holds a few counts of this clonotype. One end of the junction fails to match germline, which may point to a read error. V is TRBV5-1 and J is TRBJ2-7; tentative D call: TRBD2 (8 bases). This CDR3 is 16 amino acids long. Germline lookup yields CDR1 SGHRS and CDR2 YFSETQ. The CDR3 DNA follows: TGCGCCAGCAGGGGACAGTGGACTAGCAACTCCTGCGAGCAGTACTTC. Encoded protein: CASRGQWTSNSCEQYF.

V usage is TRBV6-5 and J usage is TRBJ2-1; 10 bases fit TRBD2. The CDR3 consists of 20 residues. V was pared by 4 bases and J by 5 bases, with 20 bases of the junction left unmatched. CDR1 is MNHEY, CDR2 SVGAGI, per germline. CDR3 protein: CASSSPGLALPGGNHNEQFF. For the CDR3, the DNA is TGTGCCAGCAGTTCCCCGGGACTAGCGCTACCGGGGGGGAATCACAATGAGCAGTTCTTC.

In DNA form, the CDR3 reads TGTGCCAGCAGTCCGTCAGACAGGGTGGGGGCCAATGAGCAGTACTTC. It encodes CASSPSDRVGANEQYF. The V gene is TRBV6-1, the J gene TRBJ2-5; TRBD1 matches 7 bases. CDR3 length equals 16 residues. Germline CDR1 is MNHNS and CDR2 is SASEGT. Trimming at V came to 5 bases and at J to 11 bases, leaving 20 bases not matched to a gene.

There are a few counts of this clonotype. The chain couples TRBV15 to TRBJ1-2; D not certain. Per the germline V gene, CDR1 is LNHNV and CDR2 is YYDKDF (reference sequence). The ends were cut back, 0 bases at V and 8 bases at J, with 13 bases in the middle. The CDR3 length is 14 residues. The CDR3 DNA reads TGTGCCACCAGCAGAGACCCCGACTCGGTCGGCTACACCTTC. It encodes CATSRDPDSVGYTF.

This clonotype appeared a few times. The rearrangement joins TRBV25-1 to TRBJ1-1; D is unclear. From germline, CDR1 is MGHDK and CDR2 SYGVNS. Trimming left V 5 bases short and J 1 base short, with 11 bases between. The CDR3 sequence is 14 residues long. The CDR3 bases are TGTGCCAGCAGTAGTTATATCAAGAACACTGAAGCTTTCTTT. This translates into CASSSYIKNTEAFF.

V usage is TRBV25-1 and J usage is TRBJ2-4; weak D call: TRBD1 (6 bases). The tail of the sequence fits TRBJ2-7 better, so the J call may be wrong. CDR1 and CDR2 from the germline V gene are MGHDK and SYGVNS. The CDR3 runs to 11 residues. The CDR3 sequence: CASTQGHEQYF. DNA of the CDR3: TGTGCCAGCACACAGGGCCACGAGCAGTACTTC.

This clonotype was observed once. Just one base apart from a much larger clone, this may be a read error. This chain connects TRBV10-3 to TRBJ2-5, with 8 positions matching TRBD2. The CDR3 consists of 12 residues. J lost 11 bases, V lost 10 bases, and 12 bases had no gene match. The V gene's germline CDR1 is ENHRY and CDR2 SYGVKD. The CDR3, as DNA: TGTGCCACGGGACTAGGTAGGAATGAGCAGTACTTC. Its translation: CATGLGRNEQYF.

This clonotype has just one count. At one end the junction does not follow the germline gene, possibly because of a read error. The chain combines TRBV7-9 with TRBJ1-4, with TRBD1 matching 7 bases. The CDR3 runs to 15 residues. The germline V gene has CDR1 SEHNR and CDR2 FQNEAQ (reference sequence). CDR3 nucleotide sequence: TGTGCCAACAGCTTGCCCGGGACAGTAAATGAAAAACTGTTTTTT. Its translation is CANSLPGTVNEKLFF.

The DNA for the CDR3 is TGTGCCAGCAGCCAACCAGTTAGACAGGGGGCTTATCAGCCCCAGCATTTT. Protein product: CASSQPVRQGAYQPQHF. This sequence joins TRBV14 and TRBJ1-5, with 10 bases matching TRBD1. CDR1 is SGHDN and CDR2 is FVKESK in the germline V gene. This CDR3 is built from 17 residues. Germline trimming cut 2 bases from V and 5 bases from J; bases unmatched to any gene: 9.

About this clonotype itself: One junction end disagrees with the germline gene, perhaps due to a read error. The rearrangement uses TRBV7-7 and TRBJ2-2; D remains unclear. Germline lookup yields CDR1 SSHAT and CDR2 FNYEAQ (reference sequence). This CDR3 has 13 amino acids. The CDR3: CASTLFSDGELFF. The CDR3 bases are TGTGCTAGCACCCTATTTTCTGACGGGGAGCTGTTTTTT.

The chain has TRBV25-1 and TRBJ2-6, with a possible D match to TRBD1 (5 bases). Germline assignment: CDR1 MGHDK and CDR2 SYGVNS. This CDR3 comprises 14 residues. V lost 4 bases and J 2 bases, leaving 6 bases between the germline ends. CDR3 bases: TGTGCCAGCAGTGCCAGGGCTGGGGCCAACGTCCTGACTTTC. This encodes CASSARAGANVLTF. Full variable domain (remainder filled in from reference TRBV25-1 and TRBJ2-6): EADIYQTPRYLVIGTGKKITLECSQTMGHDKMYWYQQDPGMELHLIHYSYGVNSTEKGDLSSESTVSRIRTEHFPLTLESARPSHTSQYLCASSARAGANVLTFGAGSRLTVL.

V usage is TRBV9 and J usage is TRBJ1-2; D call uncertain. V gave up 0 bases and J gave up 7 bases, with 7 bases separating them. This CDR3 has 12 residues. Germline-derived CDR1 and CDR2 are SGDLS and YYNGEE. The CDR3 region has the DNA TGTGCCAGCAGCGTAGGGGCCGGTGGCTACACCTTC. Amino acids: CASSVGAGGYTF.

The gene calls are TRBV29-1 and TRBJ2-5; no firm D call. The CDR3 loop spans 13 amino acids. CDR1 and CDR2 (germline): SQVTM, ANQGSEA. V was pared by 3 bases and J by 2 bases, with 10 bases between. DNA for the CDR3: TGCAGCGTTGAGGCGTCTAGTCAAGAGACCCAGTACTTC. This translates into CSVEASSQETQYF.

This clonotype was observed a few times. This chain connects TRBV2 to TRBJ2-1, with D maybe TRBD2 (5 bases). The CDR3 runs 13 residues. CDR1 and CDR2 (germline): SNHLY, FYNNEI. V was trimmed by 4 bases and J by 6 bases, leaving 10 bases between them. CDR3 coding DNA: TGTGCCAGCAGTGCGGACTTTCGCAATGAGCAGTTCTTC. It codes for CASSADFRNEQFF.

The gene calls are TRBV5-1 and TRBJ2-3; D unresolved. Trimming left V 6 bases short and J 4 bases short, with 6 bases between. This CDR3 is 11 amino acids long. Germline-derived CDR1 and CDR2 are SGHRS and YFSETQ. CDR3 nucleotide sequence: TGCGCCAGCATCCCTGCAGATACGCAGTATTTT. Its translation is CASIPADTQYF. Based on the CDR3 plus reference TRBV5-1 and TRBJ2-3, the full variable domain is KAGVTQTPRYLIKTRGQQVTLSCSPISGHRSVSWYQQTPGQGLQFLFEYFSETQRNKGNFPGRFSGRQFSNSRSEMNVSTLELGDSALYLCASIPADTQYFGPGTRLTVL.

This clonotype was recorded once. A much more abundant neighbour one base away suggests this may be a read error. V is TRBV7-2 and J is TRBJ1-1; tentatively, D is TRBD1 (5 bases). Germline V CDR1 and CDR2: SGHTA, FQGNSA. The CDR3 consists of 15 residues. V gave up 2 bases and J gave up 1 base, with 11 bases separating them. The CDR3 protein is CASSLLGAGNTEAFF. DNA of the CDR3: TGTGCCAGCAGCTTATTAGGGGCGGGGAACACTGAAGCTTTCTTT.

The J gene is TRBJ2-3, the V gene TRBV5-1; 7 nucleotides line up with TRBD2. Germline trimming cut 3 bases from V and 2 bases from J; bases unmatched to any gene: 12. The CDR3 contains 17 residues. Germline CDR1 and CDR2: SGHRS and YFSETQ. The CDR3 DNA follows: TGCGCCAGCAGCTCGCCGAGGGGCGGGGGAACCACAGATACGCAGTATTTT. It specifies CASSSPRGGGTTDTQYF.

A few counts support this clonotype. V and J are TRBV10-3 and TRBJ2-5; tentatively, D is TRBD1 (7 bases). The CDR3 loop spans 15 amino acids. V shed 6 bases and J shed 2 bases, with 16 bases lying between them. The germline V gene has CDR1 ENHRY and CDR2 SYGVKD. In nucleotides, the CDR3 is TGTGCCATCAGCGGGGGACAGACAACTCAAGAGACCCAGTACTTC. It codes for CAISGGQTTQETQYF.

The rearrangement links TRBV6-2 or TRBV6-3 to TRBJ2-7, with no clear D. The CDR3 consists of 13 residues. The V end was cut by 5 bases, the J end by 6 bases, with 14 bases between. CDR1 and CDR2 from the germline V gene are MNHEY and SVGEGT. This CDR3 reads CASSDPPEVEQYF. The CDR3 DNA is TGTGCCAGCAGTGATCCGCCCGAGGTCGAGCAGTACTTC.

This clonotype was detected a few times. The V and J genes are TRBV20-1 and TRBJ2-7, with D perhaps TRBD1 (6 bases). The CDR3 length is 13 residues. From germline, CDR1 is DFQATT and CDR2 SNEGSKA (reference sequence). V lost 4 bases to trimming and J lost 3 bases, with 13 bases between them. The CDR3 DNA reads TGCAGTGCTATTAGCCTACAGGGCTACGAGCAGTACTTC. Amino acids: CSAISLQGYEQYF.

The rearrangement links TRBV9 to TRBJ2-2; D perhaps matches TRBD1 (8 bases). Trimming cost V 0 bases and J 5 bases, with 11 bases left between them. This CDR3 has 15 amino acids. Germline CDR1 is SGDLS and CDR2 is YYNGEE. As DNA, the CDR3 is TGTGCCAGCAGCGTAGCACAGGGGGGGACCGGGGAGCTGTTTTTT. Translated, it gives CASSVAQGGTGELFF.

This clonotype was seen more than once but under ten times. This chain connects TRBV7-9 to TRBJ2-1; D is possibly TRBD1 or TRBD2 (5 bases each). Trimming stripped 5 bases from V and 10 bases from J, with 27 bases between. The CDR3 runs 17 residues. Germline CDR1 reads SEHNR; CDR2 reads FQNEAQ (reference sequence). CDR3 in DNA: TGTGCCAGCAGCCCACAATTGGGGGTTGGACTCTCCGCGGAGCAGTTCTTC. It yields the protein CASSPQLGVGLSAEQFF.

The CDR3 region has the DNA TGTGCCAGCAGCCCGGGGACTAGCTGGAGCACAGATACGCAGTATTTT. The encoded protein is CASSPGTSWSTDTQYF. This chain uses TRBV7-2 with TRBJ2-3; 9 bases fit TRBD2. Germline CDR1 reads SGHTA; CDR2 reads FQGNSA. The CDR3 length is 16 residues. Losses at the gene ends were 5 bases for V and 0 bases for J; bases not matched to a gene: 6.